Following are 4 T cell receptor beta chains from one sample sequenced in a study of CD8 T cells in Susac syndrome. Random hexamers were used to reverse transcribe the RNA input (about 0.5 to 1 ug). Via MiXCR, TCRdb re-called the immunoSEQ multiplex PCR reads, giving one row per CDR3 protein. This sample has some 450,000 distinct CDR3 sequences; more than 80% occur once, and the top ten carry more than 0.09%. Sequenced input: CD8+ T cells from PBMCs. These receptor sequences come from a human donor with multiple sclerosis.

The rearrangement uses TRBV5-1 and TRBJ2-4; 8 bases map to TRBD1. V shed 0 bases, J shed 3 bases, and the junction held 11 bases outside the gene matches. The V gene's germline CDR1 is SGHRS and CDR2 YFSETQ. The CDR3 contains 18 residues. For the CDR3, the DNA is TGCGCCAGCAGCTTGGACACCGGGACAGGATATTACAAAAACATTCAGTACTTC. Protein product: CASSLDTGTGYYKNIQYF.

In nucleotides, the CDR3 is TGTGCCAGCAGCTTAGCCTCTTGGAATGAGCAGTTCTTC. The encoded protein is CASSLASWNEQFF. V is TRBV7-6 and J is TRBJ2-1; no reliable D call. The CDR3 spans 13 residues. V lost 0 bases to trimming and J lost 7 bases, with 7 bases between them. Looked up from germline, CDR1 is SGHVS and CDR2 is FNYEAQ.

V is TRBV7-9 and J is TRBJ1-4; D unresolved. Germline values: CDR1 SEHNR, CDR2 FQNEAQ (reference sequence). The CDR3 is made up of 16 amino acids. With 3 bases removed from V and 0 bases from J, the gap between germline ends came to 11 bases. CDR3 sequence: CASSFAGDTTNEKLFF. The CDR3 DNA is TGTGCCAGCAGCTTCGCCGGGGATACAACTAATGAAAAACTGTTTTTT.

The chain employs TRBV27 and TRBJ1-1, with D unresolved. The CDR3 is made up of 14 amino acids. The V end lost 8 bases, the J end lost 0 bases, and 13 bases lay between the germline ends. Germline-derived CDR1 and CDR2 are MNHEY and SMNVEV (reference sequence). CDR3: CASVPGLLNTEAFF. In nucleotides, the CDR3 is TGTGCCAGCGTCCCGGGTCTTCTGAACACTGAAGCTTTCTTT.